This TCR beta chain was recorded in a study of T cells in localized non-small cell lung cancer. The CDR3 totals 14 residues. The germline V gene has CDR1 SGHAT and CDR2 FQNNGV. Trimming cost V 5 bases and J 4 bases; bases outside gene matches: 7. Data came from immunoSEQ multiplex PCR; TCRdb stores just in-frame clones and leaves some out. This table holds approximately 150,000 clones, roughly 90% found once. Note on this clone: The antigen is unknown.

Findings and limits, study-wide: Higher T cell density in the blood was associated with longer overall survival, whereas higher adjacent-lung clonality associated with shorter survival. There was higher T cell clonality in uninvolved adjacent lung than in tumor, and it was highest there. The appearance of a median approximately 57 of the top 100 tumor clones was seen in adjacent lung. Owing to sequencing of a solitary tumor region, heterogeneity cannot be discounted.

Sample: peripheral blood, taken before any cancer treatment. The origin of this receptor is a female donor of 60 years or more with stage I lung adenocarcinoma. This chain uses TRBV11-2 with TRBJ1-2, with TRBD1 matching over 7 bases. The CDR3 DNA reads as TGTGCCAGCAGCACTCACCGGGACAGCTATGGCTACACCTTC. It specifies CASSTHRDSYGYTF.